The text below deals with one T cell receptor beta chain. Its antigen remains unknown. Germline V gene lookup returns CDR1 SGHDN and CDR2 FVKESK. V lost 1 base and J lost 1, with 13 bases in between. This CDR3 region has 16 residues. This sample was included in a study of naive and memory T cell subsets. General study findings and limits: Especially in CD8 cells, naive repertoires contained a few larger clonotypes, possibly CD45RA-re-expressing memory cells.

An equimolar mix of two oligonucleotides served as the beta constant-region primer for TRBC1 and TRBC2. Four rounds of PCR amplified the ligated cDNA using nested alpha and beta constant-region primers plus SP2. An oligonucleotide with the SP2 primer and a 12-nucleotide UMI was ligated to the cDNA 3' end. TCRdb re-analysed the UMI-ligation and nested PCR reads in MiXCR, keeping a single row per CDR3 protein. Of 98,000 or so distinct CDR3 sequences listed, 11% are singletons. This chain uses TRBV14 with TRBJ1-1, with D unresolved. The origin of this receptor is a human donor in good health. The sample consisted of naive CD4+ T cells from blood. The CDR3 DNA sequence: TGTGCCAGCAGCCAAGGTCCTGGCAGGCCGAACACTGAAGCTTTCTTT. It yields the protein CASSQGPGRPNTEAFF.